Presented here are 31 T cell receptor beta chains from one specimen sequenced in a study of cytomegalovirus exposure and HLA in healthy donors. PCR amplification relied on 60 Vbeta primers (plus 13 Jbeta primers). Only in-frame clones appear in the TCRdb table, and some are missing; sequencing was by immunoSEQ multiplex PCR. Its table records some 72,000 clones. The sequencing sample was made of PBMCs. These receptors all stem from a man aged 30 to 39 in good health and CMV-seronegative.

V and J are TRBV10-3 and TRBJ2-2; 9 nucleotides agree with TRBD1. V was clipped by 6 bases and J by 0 bases; unmatched bases: 5. Germline V gene sequence: CDR1 ENHRY, CDR2 SYGVKD. The CDR3 has 16 residues. CDR3 amino acids: CAIREGTGTNTGELFF. Written as DNA, the CDR3 is TGTGCCATCAGGGAGGGGACAGGGACGAACACCGGGGAGCTGTTTTTT.

This chain connects TRBV5-1 to TRBJ2-7; 7 nucleotides align to TRBD2. The CDR3 is 15 amino acids. The germline V gene encodes CDR1 SGHRS and CDR2 YFSETQ. V lost 4 bases, J lost 0 bases, and 7 bases stayed unmatched. CDR3 amino acids: CASSPRSGNSYEQYF. As DNA, the CDR3 is TGCGCCAGCAGCCCGCGAAGCGGGAACTCCTACGAGCAGTACTTC.

The V call is TRBV5-3, the J call TRBJ2-5; 10 positions agree with TRBD2. TRBV5-3 is annotated as an ORF whose role is uncertain. CDR3 length: 16 residues. Germline trimming cut 1 base from V and 4 bases from J; bases unmatched to any gene: 7. CDR3 in DNA: TGTGCCAGAAGCTTGTCTGAGCGGGAGGGTAGAGAGACCCAGTACTTC. Protein product: CARSLSEREGRETQYF.

The chain has TRBV10-3 and TRBJ1-4, with TRBD1 matching 10 bases. Germline CDR1 reads ENHRY; CDR2 reads SYGVKD. Trimming took 0 bases from V and 6 from J; bases not matched to a gene: 4. The CDR3 loop spans 16 amino acids. The CDR3, as DNA: TGTGCCATCAGTGAGTCGGGGGACAGGGGACATGAAAAACTGTTTTTT. Translated: CAISESGDRGHEKLFF.

For this clone: One junction end disagrees with the germline gene, perhaps due to a read error. The V gene is TRBV29-1, the J gene TRBJ1-2, with D perhaps TRBD1 (5 bases). CDR3 size: 10 residues. Germline lookup yields CDR1 SQVTM and CDR2 ANQGSEA. The CDR3 coding sequence is TGCAGCGCTGAACAGGCGAGCTACACCTTC. This gives the protein CSAEQASYTF. Combining the CDR3 with reference TRBV29-1 and TRBJ1-2 gives the whole variable domain SAVISQKPSRDICQRGTSLTIQCQVDSQVTMMFWYRQQPGQSLTLIATANQGSEATYESGFVIDKFPISRPNLTFSTLTVSNMSPEDSSIYLCSAEQASYTFGSGTRLTVV.

V is TRBV7-9 and J is TRBJ2-5; 10 bases map to TRBD1. This CDR3 has 16 residues. Germline V gene lookup returns CDR1 SEHNR and CDR2 FQNEAQ (reference sequence). J lost 1 base, V lost 5 bases, and 7 bases had no gene match. The CDR3 sequence is CASSPGDRGTQETQYF. In DNA form, the CDR3 reads TGTGCCAGCAGCCCGGGGGACAGGGGTACCCAAGAGACCCAGTACTTC.

The chain joins TRBV14 to TRBJ2-1; TRBD2 matches at 7 bases. This CDR3 comprises 17 residues. Germline CDR1 and CDR2: SGHDN and FVKESK. Losses at the gene ends were 1 base for V and 0 bases for J; bases not matched to a gene: 6. The CDR3 protein is CASSQALGRSSYNEQFF. Written as DNA, the CDR3 is TGTGCCAGCAGCCAAGCTCTCGGGAGGAGCTCCTACAATGAGCAGTTCTTC.

The chain has TRBV19 and TRBJ2-2, with 12 bases identical to TRBD2. The CDR3 is made up of 16 amino acids. Germline CDR1 reads LNHDA; CDR2 reads SQIVND (reference sequence). With 7 bases clipped from V and 5 bases from J, the junction kept 8 bases outside the gene matches. This CDR3 reads CASTASGRAGTGELFF. CDR3 nucleotides: TGTGCCAGTACGGCTAGCGGGAGGGCAGGGACCGGGGAGCTGTTTTTT.

This chain connects TRBV6-4 to TRBJ2-1; the match to TRBD2 covers 9 bases. This CDR3 region has 16 residues. V lost 0 bases and J lost 4; bases outside the gene matches: 4. In germline, CDR1 is MRHNA, CDR2 SNTAGT. For the CDR3, the DNA is TGTGCCAGCAGTGACTCTCTGCGGGGGGGGTACAATGAGCAGTTCTTC. Protein product: CASSDSLRGGYNEQFF.

The V gene is TRBV11-2, the J gene TRBJ2-7, with D tentatively TRBD2 (5 bases). The germline V gene encodes CDR1 SGHAT and CDR2 FQNNGV. The V end lost 3 bases, the J end lost 2 bases, and 14 bases lay between the germline ends. The CDR3 covers 15 residues. The CDR3 loop reads CASSFLGDTTYEQYF. The DNA of the CDR3 is TGTGCCAGCAGCTTTTTGGGAGACACCACCTACGAGCAGTACTTC.

This chain uses TRBV28 with TRBJ1-5, with TRBD1 as a possible D gene (6 bases). V lost 7 bases and J 5 bases, leaving 15 bases between the germline ends. This CDR3 spans 14 amino acids. CDR1 and CDR2 (germline): MDHEN, SYDVKM. The CDR3 sequence is CASTGGGLDQPQHF. For the CDR3, the DNA is TGTGCCAGCACGGGGGGGGGCCTAGATCAGCCCCAGCATTTT.

The chain has TRBV5-5 and TRBJ1-6; TRBD1 matches at 8 bases. The CDR3 has 14 amino acids. CDR1 SGHKS and CDR2 YYEKEE come from the germline V gene (reference sequence). The J segment lost 10 bases and the V segment lost 5 bases, leaving 8 bases of the junction unmatched. CDR3 protein: CASRAGQGGSPLHF. DNA of the CDR3: TGTGCCAGCAGGGCTGGACAGGGCGGATCACCCCTCCACTTT.

The rearrangement links TRBV7-8 to TRBJ1-2; TRBD1 is a possible D gene (5 bases). The ends were cut back, 1 base at V and 3 bases at J, with 9 bases in the middle. The CDR3 loop spans 14 amino acids. CDR1 is SGHVS, CDR2 FQNEAQ, per germline. Here the CDR3 reads CASSLGQIYYGYTF. The CDR3 nucleotides are TGTGCCAGCAGCTTAGGACAGATTTACTATGGCTACACCTTC.

This sequence joins TRBV5-1 and TRBJ2-1; the match to TRBD1 covers 8 bases. The CDR3 is 15 amino acids. Germline values: CDR1 SGHRS, CDR2 YFSETQ. Unmatched junction bases numbered 11, after V lost 4 bases and J lost 8 bases. The CDR3 DNA follows: TGCGCCAGCAGCCTTCCCGGACAGGGCAGGGATGAGCAGTTCTTC. Encoded protein: CASSLPGQGRDEQFF. The whole variable domain, filled in from reference TRBV5-1 and TRBJ2-1, reads KAGVTQTPRYLIKTRGQQVTLSCSPISGHRSVSWYQQTPGQGLQFLFEYFSETQRNKGNFPGRFSGRQFSNSRSEMNVSTLELGDSALYLCASSLPGQGRDEQFFGPGTRLTVL.

This chain links TRBV19 with TRBJ2-5; a possible D gene is TRBD2 (5 bases). V was pared by 5 bases and J by 5 bases, with 12 bases between. Per the germline V gene, CDR1 is LNHDA and CDR2 is SQIVND (reference sequence). The CDR3 runs to 13 residues. The CDR3, as DNA: TGTGCCAGTAGTGTAGGCAGAGGGGAGACCCAGTACTTC. This gives the protein CASSVGRGETQYF.

V gene TRBV6-6 combines with J gene TRBJ2-1; D is perhaps TRBD1 (6 bases). The length of the CDR3 is 15 residues. Germline V gene lookup returns CDR1 MNHNY and CDR2 SVGAGI (reference sequence). V was trimmed by 5 bases and J by 2 bases, leaving 13 bases between them. Here the CDR3 DNA reads TGTGCCAGCAGTCCCCCGGGACACCCCTACAATGAGCAGTTCTTC. Translated: CASSPPGHPYNEQFF.

The chain's CDR3 is CSAYNYGYTF. CDR3 nucleotide sequence: TGCAGTGCCTATAACTATGGCTACACCTTC. This chain uses TRBV20-1 with TRBJ1-2; D is unresolved. The CDR3 has 10 amino acids. The germline CDR1 and CDR2 sequences are DFQATT and SNEGSKA (reference sequence). Deletions cut 6 bases from V and 1 base from J, with 3 bases between.

The chain uses TRBV5-6 and TRBJ1-5; D may be TRBD1 (5 bases). The germline V gene encodes CDR1 SGHDT and CDR2 YYEEEE. This CDR3 comprises 15 residues. With 0 bases removed from V and 1 base from J, the gap between germline ends came to 8 bases. This CDR3 is CASSLGGASNQPQHF. CDR3 coding DNA: TGTGCCAGCAGCTTGGGTGGGGCGAGCAATCAGCCCCAGCATTTT.

The CDR3 nucleotides are TGCGCCAGCAGCCAAGAACCAGGGGCCAGTTATAACACTGAAGCTTTCTTT. This gives the protein CASSQEPGASYNTEAFF. The chain recombines TRBV4-3 with TRBJ1-1; D might be TRBD1 (6 bases). V lost 0 bases and J lost 2, with 16 bases in between. CDR3 length: 17 amino acids. In germline, CDR1 is LGHNA, CDR2 YSLEER.

The chain employs TRBV19 and TRBJ1-2; maybe TRBD1 (5 bases). Germline values: CDR1 LNHDA, CDR2 SQIVND (reference sequence). Trimming pared 6 bases from V and 4 bases from J, leaving 24 bases between. The CDR3 length is 17 residues. CDR3 residues: CASRSSGQGRTIYGYTF. The CDR3 DNA sequence: TGTGCCAGTAGGAGTTCTGGGCAGGGTCGGACTATCTATGGCTACACCTTC.

This chain uses TRBV6-6 with TRBJ2-3, with 12 bases lining up with TRBD2. The CDR3 is 15 amino acids. The germline CDR1 and CDR2 sequences are MNHNY and SVGAGI (reference sequence). J lost 2 bases, V lost 5 bases, and 2 bases had no gene match. CDR3 nucleotides: TGTGCCAGCAGTCCTAGCGGGAGGGCCACAGATACGCAGTATTTT. Translating it yields CASSPSGRATDTQYF.

The chain combines TRBV5-6 with TRBJ1-2, with a weak D call TRBD1 (6 bases). The V end lost 4 bases, the J end lost 0 bases, and 13 bases lay between the germline ends. The length of the CDR3 is 15 residues. The V gene's germline CDR1 is SGHDT and CDR2 YYEEEE. CDR3 sequence: CASSEGVEANYGYTF. The CDR3 bases are TGTGCCAGCAGCGAGGGGGTAGAGGCTAACTATGGCTACACCTTC.

The chain has TRBV5-1 and TRBJ2-5; 7 bases fit TRBD2. CDR3 length: 16 amino acids. The germline CDR1 and CDR2 sequences are SGHRS and YFSETQ. J was trimmed by 1 base and V by 3 bases; bases with no gene match: 9. The CDR3 loop reads CASSSWGGASQETQYF. In DNA form, the CDR3 reads TGCGCCAGCAGCTCTTGGGGAGGGGCGAGCCAAGAGACCCAGTACTTC.

The chain uses TRBV7-7 and TRBJ2-2; 9 nucleotides line up with TRBD2. CDR1 and CDR2 from the germline V gene are SSHAT and FNYEAQ (reference sequence). The CDR3 has 13 amino acids. The trim removed 3 bases at V and 8 bases at J, leaving 1 base unmatched. As DNA, the CDR3 is TGTGCCAGCAGCTTTAGCGGGAGAGGGGAGCTGTTTTTT. This gives the protein CASSFSGRGELFF. The variable domain in full, completed from reference TRBV7-7 and TRBJ2-2, reads GAGVSQSPRYKVTKRGQDVTLRCDPISSHATLYWYQQALGQGPEFLTYFNYEAQPDKSGLPSDRFSAERPEGSISTLTIQRTEQRDSAMYRCASSFSGRGELFFGEGSRLTVL.

The CDR3 nucleotides read TGTGCCAGCAGAAAACGGGGGGGGCGGGAAGGCTACACCTTC. Translating it yields CASRKRGGREGYTF. The chain links TRBV7-9 to TRBJ1-2, with D possibly being TRBD1 (6 bases). The CDR3 is made up of 14 amino acids. Between the trimmed V and J ends, which lost 6 bases and 8 bases, there was a span of 19 bases. CDR1 and CDR2 from the germline V gene are SEHNR and FQNEAQ (reference sequence).

The CDR3 here is CASSYWPYTGELFF. The CDR3 DNA sequence: TGTGCCAGCAGCTATTGGCCGTATACCGGGGAGCTGTTTTTT. This chain connects TRBV7-3 to TRBJ2-2; D is undetermined. Germline V gene data show CDR1 as SGHTA and CDR2 as FQGTGA. Trimming took 4 bases from V and 5 from J, leaving 11 bases between them. The CDR3 is 14 amino acids.

The chain carries TRBV6-1 and TRBJ2-3, with 9 bases matching TRBD2. The CDR3 loop spans 17 amino acids. The germline CDR1 and CDR2 sequences are MNHNS and SASEGT. The J segment lost 4 bases and the V segment lost 1 base, leaving 9 bases of the junction unmatched. The CDR3 DNA is TGTGCCAGCAGTGAAGGTCCAGCGGGAGGTCGGGCAGATACGCAGTATTTT. Translated: CASSEGPAGGRADTQYF.

This rearrangement joins TRBV29-1 to TRBJ2-7; D is possibly TRBD2 (6 bases). The CDR3 covers 15 residues. Germline assignment: CDR1 SQVTM and CDR2 ANQGSEA. With 0 bases removed from V and 5 bases from J, the gap between germline ends came to 17 bases. In DNA, the CDR3 is TGCAGCGTTGAAGATCGGGAGAGACTACCCCACGAGCAGTACTTC. Its translation: CSVEDRERLPHEQYF.

The chain employs TRBV2 and TRBJ1-2; no clear D. This CDR3 is built from 14 residues. CDR1 is SNHLY, CDR2 FYNNEI, per germline. The V gene lost 6 bases and the J gene lost 4 bases, with 15 bases spanning the gap. CDR3 DNA sequence: TGTGCCAGCAGCCCTACGGGGTCCCTCTATGGCTACACCTTC. This encodes CASSPTGSLYGYTF.

The V gene is TRBV18, the J gene TRBJ1-1; the match to TRBD1 covers 11 bases. Trimming cost V 3 bases and J 5 bases; bases outside gene matches: 8. The germline gives CDR1 KGHSH, CDR2 LQKENI. The CDR3 totals 16 residues. Here the CDR3 DNA reads TGTGCCAGCTCACCGAAGCCGGGACAGGGGGGGACTGAAGCTTTCTTT. It is translated as CASSPKPGQGGTEAFF.

The rearrangement links TRBV5-1 to TRBJ2-5, with TRBD1 matching 8 bases. This CDR3 spans 14 amino acids. Germline values: CDR1 SGHRS, CDR2 YFSETQ. Losses at the gene ends were 2 bases for V and 0 bases for J; bases not matched to a gene: 0. CDR3 sequence: CASSLQGDQETQYF. The DNA for the CDR3 is TGCGCCAGCAGCTTACAGGGGGACCAAGAGACCCAGTACTTC.